These T cell receptor beta chains were read from a single sample in a study of cytomegalovirus exposure and HLA in healthy donors. The protocol was immunoSEQ multiplex PCR, while the TCRdb copy is restricted to in-frame clones and leaves out a portion. The sample holds about 200,000 clones. Sequenced material: PBMCs. The receptors here all came from a man aged 25-45 years in good health and CMV-seronegative. The conserved cysteine and the conserved F or W are not part of the CDR3 here. Each record gives: CDR3 length, V gene, J gene, CDR3 protein.

14	TRBV7-2	TRBJ1-6	ASSLVGSSYNSPLH
9	TRBV7-8	TRBJ1-5	ASSLGALLY
13	TRBV5-1	TRBJ2-1	ASSKTSGGVNEQF
14	TRBV5-4	TRBJ2-1	ASSLGGLAGGYEQF
13	TRBV5-1	TRBJ2-7	ASSLLSGSTYEQY
12	TRBV5-1	TRBJ2-7	ASSLRLEPYEQY
12	TRBV6-5	TRBJ2-1	ASSLIGQSNEQF
13	TRBV19	TRBJ1-4	ASSPDRVIGEKLF
13	TRBV5-1	TRBJ2-1	ASSLGQGSFNEQF
12	TRBV18	TRBJ1-2	ASSVGQGVLGYT
13	TRBV11-2	TRBJ1-1	ASSLGTGGVTEAF
12	TRBV4-3	TRBJ1-2	ASSQGQGAYGYT
14	TRBV11-3	TRBJ1-1	ASSSHSWRGDTEAF
14	TRBV9	TRBJ2-7	ASSVNTGGFTYEQY
13	TRBV30	TRBJ2-2	AWSVRDRETGELF
11	TRBV7-7	TRBJ2-3	ASSGTGADTQY
14	TRBV19	TRBJ2-1	ASSTNLGLEVNEQF
12	TRBV2	TRBJ1-2	ASSTGTGYYGYT
16	TRBV7-8	TRBJ2-1	ASSLVRPTRSPFGEQF
12	TRBV4-1	TRBJ2-7	ASSQDRDGGVQY
13	TRBV6-5	TRBJ1-2	ASSYSIRTVYGYT
12	TRBV6-5	TRBJ1-4	ASSYQEGGEKLF
13	TRBV5-1	-	ASSPGDRDTYEQY
15	TRBV9	TRBJ2-3	ASSVGTSGSGTDTQY
12	TRBV4-1	TRBJ2-7	ASSPLADTYEQY
13	TRBV27	TRBJ1-1	ASSLQGQGYNEAF
11	TRBV5-1	TRBJ2-7	ASKRTGGHEQY
14	TRBV18	TRBJ1-6	ASSERTDANNSPLH
18	TRBV4-1	TRBJ2-7	ASSKPTGTSGDPSSYEQY
14	TRBV7-2	TRBJ2-2	ASSFSSGVLTGELF
13	TRBV28	TRBJ2-2	ASSFPPDTTGELF
14	TRBV18	TRBJ1-5	ASSPTGANSNQPQH
10	TRBV28	TRBJ1-1	ASTIQDTEAF
16	TRBV7-2	TRBJ2-3	ASSFRLAGGAGTDTQY
13	TRBV18	TRBJ1-2	ASSPAGTGNYGYT
11	TRBV7-7	TRBJ1-5	ASSRDRGQPQH
11	TRBV30	TRBJ1-6	ASESGGNSPLH
9	TRBV19	TRBJ1-5	ASPQDQPQH
12	TRBV30	TRBJ2-5	AWSASGQGKTQY
12	TRBV9	TRBJ2-3	ASSVAGRDDTQY